Following are 22 T cell receptor beta chains from one sample sequenced in a study of T cell repertoires in cytomegalovirus infection. For these receptors, no antigen is known. One entry per CDR3 protein, called by TCRdb with MiXCR from the reads. The sample records more than 65,000 distinct CDR3 sequences, approximately 46% being singletons. The source material was CD8+ T cells from cultured PBMCs, sampled from culture after CMV antigen stimulation. The receptor set was obtained from a human donor in good health (CMV status not recorded). Some clones in this sample may be carry-over from other donors' samples.

The gene calls are TRBV7-9 and TRBJ2-1; the D is unclear. The CDR3 spans 11 residues. Germline-derived CDR1 and CDR2 are SEHNR and FQNEAQ (reference sequence). Trimming pared 2 bases from V and 8 bases from J, leaving 4 bases between. Here the CDR3 DNA reads TGTGCCAGCAGCTTAACCGATGAGCAGTTCTTC. It yields the protein CASSLTDEQFF.

This CDR3 reads CASRPGQQGYEQYF. Written as DNA, the CDR3 is TGTGCCAGCAGACCGGGACAGCAGGGCTACGAGCAGTACTTC. The chain carries TRBV7-9 and TRBJ2-7, with 7 bases that match TRBD1. Losses at the gene ends were 6 bases for V and 3 bases for J; bases not matched to a gene: 8. Per the germline V gene, CDR1 is SEHNR and CDR2 is FQNEAQ (reference sequence). The CDR3 has 14 amino acids.

The chain links TRBV7-3 to TRBJ2-1; D is perhaps TRBD2 (6 bases). V lost 4 bases, J lost 3 bases, and 13 bases lay in between. Germline CDR1 is SGHTA and CDR2 is FQGTGA. There are 15 residues in the CDR3. CDR3 sequence: CASSSSGAGYNEQFF. The CDR3 coding sequence is TGTGCCAGCAGCTCGTCGGGAGCGGGCTACAATGAGCAGTTCTTC. Looking up the rest from reference TRBV7-3 and TRBJ2-1 gives the full variable domain: GAGVSQTPSNKVTEKGKYVELRCDPISGHTALYWYRQSLGQGPEFLIYFQGTGAADDSGLPNDRFFAVRPEGSVSTLKIQRTERGDSAVYLCASSSSGAGYNEQFFGPGTRLTVL.

The J gene is TRBJ1-2, the V gene TRBV11-2; no definite D call. Germline CDR1 reads SGHAT; CDR2 reads FQNNGV. The ends were cut back, 7 bases at V and 6 bases at J, with 15 bases in the middle. The CDR3 sequence is 13 residues long. The CDR3 region has the DNA TGTGCCAGCACCTTGGGGATCCGAGATGGCTACACCTTC. This translates into CASTLGIRDGYTF.

Points on this clonotype: The conserved final phenylalanine or tryptophan is absent from the CDR3, which likely points to a read error. It is unclear where the CDR3 begins or ends on the DNA, so no DNA is shown, and the CDR3 is as TCRdb lists it. This sequence joins TRBV6-2 or TRBV6-3 and TRBJ1-1. Both ends counted, the CDR3 spans 14 residues. Germline CDR1 and CDR2: MNHEY and SVGEGT. CDR3 residues: CASSSPEPNTVACL.

CDR3 protein: CASRQGTNTEAFF. The CDR3 DNA follows: TGTGCCAGCAGACAGGGAACGAACACTGAAGCTTTCTTT. V is TRBV7-8 and J is TRBJ1-1; D may be TRBD1 (6 bases). The CDR3 extends over 13 amino acids. V lost 6 bases, J lost 1 base, and 9 bases lay in between. The germline CDR1 and CDR2 sequences are SGHVS and FQNEAQ.

The chain combines TRBV7-3 with TRBJ1-2, with D perhaps TRBD1 (6 bases). V lost 5 bases to trimming and J lost 2 bases, with 15 bases between them. Germline V gene sequence: CDR1 SGHTA, CDR2 FQGTGA. CDR3 size: 15 residues. CDR3 region: CASSLGGGANYGYTF. CDR3 nucleotides: TGTGCCAGCAGCCTCGGGGGGGGCGCGAACTATGGCTACACCTTC.

The gene calls are TRBV20-1 and TRBJ1-1, with a weak D call TRBD1 (6 bases). CDR3 length equals 15 residues. Trimming stripped 2 bases from V and 2 bases from J, with 15 bases between. Germline loops: CDR1 DFQATT, CDR2 SNEGSKA (reference sequence). The DNA of the CDR3 is TGCAGTGCTAGAAACAGGGCGGGGGTTAACACTGAAGCTTTCTTT. This codes for CSARNRAGVNTEAFF.

This clonotype was detected only a few times. The rearrangement uses TRBV5-6 and TRBJ2-1; D is uncertain. CDR3 size: 14 residues. Germline CDR1 SGHDT, CDR2 YYEEEE. Trimming cost V 4 bases and J 4 bases, with 12 bases left between them. The chain's CDR3 is CASSKVRVYNEQFF. DNA of the CDR3: TGTGCCAGCAGCAAGGTTCGGGTATACAATGAGCAGTTCTTC.

This clonotype was detected a few times. This chain joins TRBV6-1 and TRBJ1-1; D is undetermined. The CDR3 runs 11 residues. Germline-derived CDR1 and CDR2 are MNHNS and SASEGT. V lost 0 bases and J 8 bases, leaving 4 bases between the germline ends. The CDR3 loop is CASSEATEAFF. As DNA, the CDR3 is TGTGCCAGCAGTGAAGCAACGGAAGCTTTCTTT.

The rearrangement links TRBV7-9 to TRBJ2-7; TRBD1 is a possible D gene (6 bases). CDR3 size: 15 residues. V lost 4 bases, J lost 1 base, and 14 bases lay in between. Looked up from germline, CDR1 is SEHNR and CDR2 is FQNEAQ (reference sequence). CDR3: CASSSKGTGSYEQYF. The DNA for the CDR3 is TGTGCCAGCAGCTCCAAAGGAACAGGGTCCTACGAGCAGTACTTC.

This clonotype showed up many times. CDR3 DNA: TGTGCCAGCAGTGAAGGCAGGCGACTAGCGGGAATCTACGAGCAGTACTTC. This sequence encodes CASSEGRRLAGIYEQYF. V gene TRBV6-1 combines with J gene TRBJ2-7; 11 bases match TRBD2. Germline CDR1 MNHNS, CDR2 SASEGT. Germline trimming cut 1 base from V and 3 bases from J; bases unmatched to any gene: 8. The CDR3 length is 17 residues.

The V and J genes are TRBV7-3 and TRBJ2-5; the match to TRBD2 covers 8 bases. CDR1 SGHTA and CDR2 FQGTGA come from the germline V gene. CDR3 length equals 17 residues. V lost 0 bases, J lost 2 bases, and 8 bases stayed unmatched. DNA for the CDR3: TGTGCCAGCAGCTTAACGGGGACGGGGGGGGGGCAAGAGACCCAGTACTTC. Translating gives CASSLTGTGGGQETQYF.

The chain has TRBV7-2 and TRBJ2-7; D may correspond to TRBD1 or TRBD2 (6 bases each). The germline V and J ends were trimmed by 4 bases and 7 bases, with 11 bases remaining between them. The CDR3 has 12 residues. Germline V lookup: CDR1 SGHTA, CDR2 FQGNSA. The CDR3 here is CASSWGAWEQYF. CDR3 coding DNA: TGTGCCAGCAGCTGGGGGGCGTGGGAGCAGTACTTC.

This clonotype was counted a few times. The V gene is TRBV12-3 or TRBV12-4, the J gene TRBJ2-3; no firm D call. There are 14 residues in the CDR3. V was trimmed by 7 bases and J by 5 bases, leaving 16 bases between them. CDR3 in amino acids: CASTRPVLRDTQYF. In nucleotides, the CDR3 is TGTGCCAGCACACGTCCGGTTTTGAGAGATACGCAGTATTTT.

There are a few counts of this clonotype. The genes are TRBV27 and TRBJ2-1, with 11 bases aligning to TRBD2. Germline loops: CDR1 MNHEY, CDR2 SMNVEV (reference sequence). CDR3 length: 16 residues. V shed 6 bases and J 3 bases; nucleotides not matched to a gene: 7. CDR3 DNA: TGTGCCAGCAGCGACACGACTAGCGGGAACTACAATGAGCAGTTCTTC. Its protein product is CASSDTTSGNYNEQFF.

The chain joins TRBV15 to TRBJ1-1; D not resolved. The CDR3 has 13 residues. V shed 4 bases and J shed 0 bases, with 6 bases lying between them. CDR1 is LNHNV, CDR2 YYDKDF, per germline (reference sequence). The CDR3 protein is CATSTDLNTEAFF. The CDR3, as DNA: TGTGCCACCAGCACGGACCTGAACACTGAAGCTTTCTTT.

The chain carries TRBV20-1 and TRBJ2-1; the match to TRBD2 covers 9 bases. J lost 6 bases, V lost 4 bases, and 10 bases had no gene match. The CDR3 spans 15 residues. In germline, CDR1 is DFQATT, CDR2 SNEGSKA (reference sequence). The CDR3 DNA reads TGCAGTGCTAACCCTTTAGCGGGAGTGCTCAATGAGCAGTTCTTC. Protein product: CSANPLAGVLNEQFF.

The chain employs TRBV29-1 and TRBJ1-2, with D unclear. Germline CDR1 and CDR2: SQVTM and ANQGSEA. The CDR3 is 11 amino acids. Trimming took 0 bases from V and 6 from J, leaving 5 bases between them. The CDR3 region is CSVEDRHGYTF. The CDR3 region has the DNA TGCAGCGTTGAAGACAGGCATGGCTACACCTTC.

This clonotype was counted only a few times. The chain links TRBV7-2 to TRBJ1-2; 9 nucleotides agree with TRBD1. The V gene end was trimmed by 2 bases and the J gene end by 4 bases; junction bases not matched to a gene: 5. This CDR3 is built from 15 residues. CDR1 is SGHTA, CDR2 FQGNSA, per germline. CDR3 amino acids: CASSLTGQGPYGYTF. In nucleotides, the CDR3 is TGTGCCAGCAGCTTAACGGGACAGGGCCCCTATGGCTACACCTTC.

The chain is built from TRBV9 and TRBJ2-1; D may be TRBD1 (6 bases). This CDR3 is built from 14 residues. Trimming removed 3 bases from V and 6 bases from J, with 13 bases in between. Germline V gene lookup returns CDR1 SGDLS and CDR2 YYNGEE. CDR3 protein: CASSAPGHRNEQFF. CDR3 coding DNA: TGTGCCAGCAGCGCCCCGGGACACCGCAATGAGCAGTTCTTC.

There are a few counts of this clonotype. The chain recombines TRBV5-6 with TRBJ2-7, with 7 bases that match TRBD1. Germline CDR1 and CDR2: SGHDT and YYEEEE. This CDR3 is built from 14 residues. J was trimmed by 4 bases and V by 1 base; bases with no gene match: 5. CDR3 region: CASSLYRGRYEQYF. The CDR3 DNA reads TGTGCCAGCAGCTTGTACAGGGGAAGGTACGAGCAGTACTTC.